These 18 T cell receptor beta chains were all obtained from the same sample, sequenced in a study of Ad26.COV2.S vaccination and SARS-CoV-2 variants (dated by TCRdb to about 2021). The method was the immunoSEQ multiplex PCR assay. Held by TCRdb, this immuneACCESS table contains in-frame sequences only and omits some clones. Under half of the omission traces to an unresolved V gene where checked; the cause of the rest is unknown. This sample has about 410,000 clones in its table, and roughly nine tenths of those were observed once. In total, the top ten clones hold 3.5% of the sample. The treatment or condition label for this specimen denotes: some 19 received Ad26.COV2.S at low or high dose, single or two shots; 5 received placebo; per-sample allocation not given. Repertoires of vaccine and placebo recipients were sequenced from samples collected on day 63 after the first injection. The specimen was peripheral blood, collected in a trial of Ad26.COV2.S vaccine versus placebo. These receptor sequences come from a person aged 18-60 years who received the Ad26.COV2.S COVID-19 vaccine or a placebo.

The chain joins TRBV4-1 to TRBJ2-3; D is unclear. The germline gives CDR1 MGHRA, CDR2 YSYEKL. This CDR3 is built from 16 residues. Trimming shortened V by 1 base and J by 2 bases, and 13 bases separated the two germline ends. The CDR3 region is CASSQGTLHLTDTQYF. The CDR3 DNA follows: TGCGCCAGCAGCCAAGGGACCCTACACCTCACAGATACGCAGTATTTT.

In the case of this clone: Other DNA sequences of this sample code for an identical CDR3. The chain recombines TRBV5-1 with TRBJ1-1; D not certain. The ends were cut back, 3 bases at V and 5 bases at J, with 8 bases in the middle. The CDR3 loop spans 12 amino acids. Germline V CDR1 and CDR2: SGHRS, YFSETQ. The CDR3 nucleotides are TGCGCCAGCAGCTCCGAATCTACTGAAGCTTTCTTT. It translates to CASSSESTEAFF. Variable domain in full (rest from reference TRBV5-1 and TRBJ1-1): KAGVTQTPRYLIKTRGQQVTLSCSPISGHRSVSWYQQTPGQGLQFLFEYFSETQRNKGNFPGRFSGRQFSNSRSEMNVSTLELGDSALYLCASSSESTEAFFGQGTRLTVV.

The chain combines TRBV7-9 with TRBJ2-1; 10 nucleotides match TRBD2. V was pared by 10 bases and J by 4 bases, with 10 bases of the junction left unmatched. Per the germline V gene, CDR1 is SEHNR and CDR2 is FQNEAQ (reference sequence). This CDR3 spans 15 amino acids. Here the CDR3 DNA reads TGTGCCACCTCCGGGGTAGCGGGGGGTTACAATGAGCAGTTCTTC. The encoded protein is CATSGVAGGYNEQFF.

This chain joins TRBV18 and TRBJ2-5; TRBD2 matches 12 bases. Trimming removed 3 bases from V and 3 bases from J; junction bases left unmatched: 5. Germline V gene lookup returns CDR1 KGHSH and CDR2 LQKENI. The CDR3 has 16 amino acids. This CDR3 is CASSPRTSGVEETQYF. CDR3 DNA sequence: TGTGCCAGCTCACCGAGGACTAGCGGGGTTGAAGAGACCCAGTACTTC.

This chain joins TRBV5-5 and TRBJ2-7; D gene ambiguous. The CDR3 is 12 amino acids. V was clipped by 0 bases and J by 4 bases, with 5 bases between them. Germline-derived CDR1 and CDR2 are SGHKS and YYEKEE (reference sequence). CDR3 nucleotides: TGTGCCAGCAGCTTGGTTTTGTACGAGCAGTACTTC. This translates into CASSLVLYEQYF.

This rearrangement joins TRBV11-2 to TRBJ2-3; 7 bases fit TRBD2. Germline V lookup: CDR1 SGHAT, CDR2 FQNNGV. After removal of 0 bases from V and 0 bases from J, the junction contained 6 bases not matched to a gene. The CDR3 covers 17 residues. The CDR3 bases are TGTGCCAGCAGCTTAGAGTATCGGACTAGAAGCACAGATACGCAGTATTTT. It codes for CASSLEYRTRSTDTQYF.

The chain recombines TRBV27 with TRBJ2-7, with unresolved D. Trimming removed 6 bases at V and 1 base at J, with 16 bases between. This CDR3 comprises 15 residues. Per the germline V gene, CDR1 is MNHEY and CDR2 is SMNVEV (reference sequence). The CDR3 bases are TGTGCCAGCAGAAATTTAGGGCAATCATCCTACGAGCAGTACTTC. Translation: CASRNLGQSSYEQYF.

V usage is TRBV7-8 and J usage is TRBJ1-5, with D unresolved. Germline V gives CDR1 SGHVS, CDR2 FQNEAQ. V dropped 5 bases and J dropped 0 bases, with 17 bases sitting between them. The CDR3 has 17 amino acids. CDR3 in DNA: TGTGCCAGCAGCCCATTGTCCCGGTACATTAGCAATCAGCCCCAGCATTTT. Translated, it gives CASSPLSRYISNQPQHF.

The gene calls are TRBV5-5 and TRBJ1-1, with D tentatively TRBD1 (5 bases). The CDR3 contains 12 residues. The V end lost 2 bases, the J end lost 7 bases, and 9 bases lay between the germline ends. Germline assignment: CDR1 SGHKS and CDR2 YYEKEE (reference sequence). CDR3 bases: TGTGCCAGCAGCTTTGGGGCGGGTGAAGCTTTCTTT. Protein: CASSFGAGEAFF. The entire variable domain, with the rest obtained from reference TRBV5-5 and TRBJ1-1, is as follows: DAGVTQSPTHLIKTRGQQVTLRCSPISGHKSVSWYQQVLGQGPQFIFQYYEKEERGRGNFPDRFSARQFPNYSSELNVNALLLGDSALYLCASSFGAGEAFFGQGTRLTVV.

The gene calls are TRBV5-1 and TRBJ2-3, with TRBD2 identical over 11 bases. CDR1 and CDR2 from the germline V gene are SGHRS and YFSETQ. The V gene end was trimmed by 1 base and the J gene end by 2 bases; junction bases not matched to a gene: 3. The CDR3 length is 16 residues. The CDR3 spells CASSLISGGATDTQYF. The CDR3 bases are TGCGCCAGCAGCTTGATTAGCGGGGGGGCCACAGATACGCAGTATTTT.

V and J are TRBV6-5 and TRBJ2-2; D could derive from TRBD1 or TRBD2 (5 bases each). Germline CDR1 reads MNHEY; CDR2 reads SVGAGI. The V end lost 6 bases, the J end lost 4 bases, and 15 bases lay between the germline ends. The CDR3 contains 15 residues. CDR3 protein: CASSHMGRSTGELFF. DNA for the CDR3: TGTGCCAGCAGCCATATGGGACGGTCCACCGGGGAGCTGTTTTTT.

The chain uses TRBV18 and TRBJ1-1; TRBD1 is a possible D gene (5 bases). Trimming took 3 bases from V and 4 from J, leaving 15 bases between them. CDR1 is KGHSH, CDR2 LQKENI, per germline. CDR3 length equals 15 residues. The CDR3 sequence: CASSPGEGLGTEAFF. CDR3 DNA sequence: TGTGCCAGCTCACCGGGGGAGGGCCTGGGCACTGAAGCTTTCTTT.

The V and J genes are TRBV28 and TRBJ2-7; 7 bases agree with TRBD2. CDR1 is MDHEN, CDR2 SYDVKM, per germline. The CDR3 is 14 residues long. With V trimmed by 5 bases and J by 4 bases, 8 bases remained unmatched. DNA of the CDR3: TGTGCCAGCAGTAGTGGGCAGGGACTATACGAGCAGTACTTC. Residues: CASSSGQGLYEQYF.

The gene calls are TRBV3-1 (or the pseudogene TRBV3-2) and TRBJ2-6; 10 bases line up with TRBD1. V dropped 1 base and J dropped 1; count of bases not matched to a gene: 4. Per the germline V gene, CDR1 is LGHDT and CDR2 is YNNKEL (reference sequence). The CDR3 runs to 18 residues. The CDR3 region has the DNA TGTGCCAGCAGCCAAGCGAGACAGGGGGCTTCTGGGGCCAACGTCCTGACTTTC. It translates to CASSQARQGASGANVLTF.

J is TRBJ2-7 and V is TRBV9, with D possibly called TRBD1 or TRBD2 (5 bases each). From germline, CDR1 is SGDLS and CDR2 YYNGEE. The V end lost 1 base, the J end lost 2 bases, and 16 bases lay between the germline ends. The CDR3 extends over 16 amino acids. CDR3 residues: CASSVSTRDGAYEQYF. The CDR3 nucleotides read TGTGCCAGCAGCGTATCCACCCGGGACGGAGCCTACGAGCAGTACTTC.

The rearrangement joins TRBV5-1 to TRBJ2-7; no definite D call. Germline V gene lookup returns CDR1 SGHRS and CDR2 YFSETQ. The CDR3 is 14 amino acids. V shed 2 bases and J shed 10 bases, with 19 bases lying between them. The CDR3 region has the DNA TGCGCCAGCAGCTTAAGCGATAGGGTAGAGAATCAGTACTTC. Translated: CASSLSDRVENQYF.

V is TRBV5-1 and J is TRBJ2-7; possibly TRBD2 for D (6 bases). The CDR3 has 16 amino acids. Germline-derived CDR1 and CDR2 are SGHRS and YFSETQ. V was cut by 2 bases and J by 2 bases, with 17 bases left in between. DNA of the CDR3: TGCGCCAGCAGCTTCTCCCGGGACTCAACAACCTACGAGCAGTACTTC. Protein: CASSFSRDSTTYEQYF.

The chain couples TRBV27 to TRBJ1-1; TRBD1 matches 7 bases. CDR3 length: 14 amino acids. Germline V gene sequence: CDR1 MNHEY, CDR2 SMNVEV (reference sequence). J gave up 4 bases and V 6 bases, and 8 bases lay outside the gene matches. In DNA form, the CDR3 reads TGTGCCAGCAGCCTTACAGGGGCTCGCACTGAAGCTTTCTTT. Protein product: CASSLTGARTEAFF.